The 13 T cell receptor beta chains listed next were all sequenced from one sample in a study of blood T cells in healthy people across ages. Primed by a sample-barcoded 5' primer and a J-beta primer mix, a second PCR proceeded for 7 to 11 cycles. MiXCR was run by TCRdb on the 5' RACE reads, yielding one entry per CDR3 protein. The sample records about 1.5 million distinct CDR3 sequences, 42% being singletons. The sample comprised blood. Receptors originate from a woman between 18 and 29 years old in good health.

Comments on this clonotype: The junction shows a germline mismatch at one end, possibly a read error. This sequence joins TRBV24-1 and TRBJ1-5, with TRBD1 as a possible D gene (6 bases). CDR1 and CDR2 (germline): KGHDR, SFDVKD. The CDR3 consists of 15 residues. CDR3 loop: CATSDAVGAQQPQHF. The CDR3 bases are TGTGCCACTAGTGATGCGGTGGGGGCCCAGCAGCCCCAGCATTTT.

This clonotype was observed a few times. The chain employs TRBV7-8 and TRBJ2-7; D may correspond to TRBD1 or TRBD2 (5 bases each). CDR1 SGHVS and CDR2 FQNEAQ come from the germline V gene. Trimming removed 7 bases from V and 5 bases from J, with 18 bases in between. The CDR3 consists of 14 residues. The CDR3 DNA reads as TGTGCCAGCATAGGGACCTCGAACCGCAACGAGCAGTACTTC. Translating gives CASIGTSNRNEQYF.

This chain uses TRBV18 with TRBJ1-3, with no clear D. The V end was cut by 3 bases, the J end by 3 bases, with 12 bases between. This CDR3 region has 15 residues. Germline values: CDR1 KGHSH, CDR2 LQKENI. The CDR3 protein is CASSPGSPDGNTIYF. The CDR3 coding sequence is TGTGCCAGCTCACCGGGGAGCCCTGATGGAAACACCATATATTTT. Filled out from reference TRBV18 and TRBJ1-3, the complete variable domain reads NAGVMQNPRHLVRRRGQEARLRCSPMKGHSHVYWYRQLPEEGLKFMVYLQKENIIDESGMPKERFSAEFPKEGPSILRIQQVVRGDSAAYFCASSPGSPDGNTIYFGEGSWLTVV.

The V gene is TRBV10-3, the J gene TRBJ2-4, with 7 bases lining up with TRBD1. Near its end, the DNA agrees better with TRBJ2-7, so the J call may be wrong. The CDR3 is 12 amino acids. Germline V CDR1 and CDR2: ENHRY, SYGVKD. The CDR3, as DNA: TGTGCCACCGGGACAGATTCCAGCGAGCAGTACTTC. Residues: CATGTDSSEQYF.

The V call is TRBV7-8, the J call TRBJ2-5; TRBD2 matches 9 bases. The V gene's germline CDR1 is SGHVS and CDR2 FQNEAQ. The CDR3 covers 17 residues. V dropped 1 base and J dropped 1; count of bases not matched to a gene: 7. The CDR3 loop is CASSLGVSGSLQETQYF. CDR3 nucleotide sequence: TGTGCCAGCAGCTTAGGGGTTAGCGGGAGCCTCCAAGAGACCCAGTACTTC.

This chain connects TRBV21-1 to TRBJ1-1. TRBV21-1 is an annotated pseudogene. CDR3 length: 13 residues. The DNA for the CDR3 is TGTGCCAGCAGCTTGAAGAAGAACACTGAAGCTTTCTTT. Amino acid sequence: CASSLKKNTEAFF.

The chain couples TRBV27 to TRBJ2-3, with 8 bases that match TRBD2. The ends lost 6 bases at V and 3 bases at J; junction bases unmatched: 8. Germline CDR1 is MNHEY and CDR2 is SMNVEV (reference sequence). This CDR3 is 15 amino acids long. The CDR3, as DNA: TGTGCCAGCAGGCGGCGGGGGGAGGGGACAGATACGCAGTATTTT. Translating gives CASRRRGEGTDTQYF.

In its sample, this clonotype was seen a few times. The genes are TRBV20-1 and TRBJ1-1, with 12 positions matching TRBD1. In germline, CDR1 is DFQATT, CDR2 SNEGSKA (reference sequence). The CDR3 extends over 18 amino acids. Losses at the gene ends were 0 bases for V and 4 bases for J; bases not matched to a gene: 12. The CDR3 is CSARDLPLGQGACTEAFF. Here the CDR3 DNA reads TGCAGTGCTAGAGATCTTCCCTTGGGACAGGGGGCCTGCACTGAAGCTTTCTTT.

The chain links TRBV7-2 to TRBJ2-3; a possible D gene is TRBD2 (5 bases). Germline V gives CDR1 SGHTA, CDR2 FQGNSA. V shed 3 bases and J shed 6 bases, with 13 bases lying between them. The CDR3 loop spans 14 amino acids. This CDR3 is CASSFFPGLDTQYF. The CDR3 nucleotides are TGTGCCAGCAGCTTCTTTCCGGGGTTGGATACGCAGTATTTT.

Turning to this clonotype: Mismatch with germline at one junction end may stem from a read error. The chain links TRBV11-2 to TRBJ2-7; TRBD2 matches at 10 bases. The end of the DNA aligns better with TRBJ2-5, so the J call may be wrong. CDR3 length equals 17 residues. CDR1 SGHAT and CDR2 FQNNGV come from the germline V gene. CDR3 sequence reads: CVSSSWGRGTSEETQYF. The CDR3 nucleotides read TGTGTCAGCAGCTCTTGGGGGCGTGGGACTAGCGAAGAGACCCAGTACTTC.

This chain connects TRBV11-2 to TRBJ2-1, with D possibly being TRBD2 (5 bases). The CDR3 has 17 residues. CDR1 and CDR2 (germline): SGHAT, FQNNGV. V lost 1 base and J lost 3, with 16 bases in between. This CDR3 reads CASSLARGTTRYNEQFF. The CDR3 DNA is TGTGCCAGCAGCTTAGCTCGGGGAACCACACGCTACAATGAGCAGTTCTTC.

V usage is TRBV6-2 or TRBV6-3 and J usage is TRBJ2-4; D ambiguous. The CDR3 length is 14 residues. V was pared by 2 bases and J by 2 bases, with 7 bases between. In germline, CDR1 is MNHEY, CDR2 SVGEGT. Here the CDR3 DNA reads TGTGCCAGCAGTTACGGTTTAACCAAAAACATTCAGTACTTC. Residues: CASSYGLTKNIQYF.

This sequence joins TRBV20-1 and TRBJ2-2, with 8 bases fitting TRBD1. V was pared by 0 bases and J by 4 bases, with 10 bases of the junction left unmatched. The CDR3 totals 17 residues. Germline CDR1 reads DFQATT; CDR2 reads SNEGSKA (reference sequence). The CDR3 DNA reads TGCAGTGCTAGAGATCCTCGGGCAGGGGGCTTCACCGGGGAGCTGTTTTTT. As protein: CSARDPRAGGFTGELFF.